The 10 T cell receptor beta chains below all came from one sample that was sequenced in a study of cytomegalovirus exposure and HLA in healthy donors (dated by TCRdb to the late 2010s). The library was generated by the immunoSEQ multiplex PCR assay. For the multiplex PCR, a mixture combining 60 forward primers for TCR Vbeta segments and 13 reverse primers for TCR Jbeta segments was used. TCRdb obtained this table from immuneACCESS and retained in-frame rearrangements with V and J assigned. These tables miss some clones; where compared with another copy, unresolved V genes account for less than half of the shortfall, and the remainder is unexplained. The sample data list about 54,000 clones, and 82% of these were observed just once. The ten largest clones take up 3% to 3.5% of the sample. Sequences were obtained from PBMCs. The receptors come from a woman younger than 35 in good health and CMV-seronegative.

V and J are TRBV18 and TRBJ2-7; 16 bases align to TRBD2. J was trimmed by 7 bases and V by 6 bases; bases with no gene match: 9. Germline V gene lookup returns CDR1 KGHSH and CDR2 LQKENI. The CDR3 spans 16 residues. The CDR3 loop reads CASSPPGGLAGGEQYF. CDR3 bases: TGTGCCAGCTCCCCCCCCGGGGGACTAGCGGGAGGGGAGCAGTACTTC.

The chain combines TRBV4-1 with TRBJ2-1; 16 bases match TRBD2. The germline CDR1 and CDR2 sequences are MGHRA and YSYEKL. V dropped 5 bases and J dropped 6; count of bases not matched to a gene: 4. The CDR3 is 16 residues long. As DNA, the CDR3 is TGCGCCAGCAGCTTGGGACTAGCGGGAGGGCCCAATGAGCAGTTCTTC. Translation: CASSLGLAGGPNEQFF.

V is TRBV7-2 and J is TRBJ1-2; TRBD1 matches at 7 bases. Germline V gives CDR1 SGHTA, CDR2 FQGNSA. CDR3 length: 14 amino acids. The V gene end was trimmed by 5 bases and the J gene end by 9 bases; junction bases not matched to a gene: 12. The CDR3 DNA follows: TGTGCCAGCAGCCTCCACCGGGACAGACACCGCTACACCTTC. Residues: CASSLHRDRHRYTF.

V usage is TRBV6-4 and J usage is TRBJ2-3, with 8 bases aligning to TRBD2. The CDR3 has 15 residues. The junction had 0 bases not matched to a gene; V was cut back by 0 bases and J by 1 base. Germline V gene lookup returns CDR1 MRHNA and CDR2 SNTAGT. The CDR3 here is CASSDSREGTDTQYF. The CDR3 bases are TGTGCCAGCAGTGACTCGCGGGAGGGCACAGATACGCAGTATTTT.

V and J are TRBV11-2 and TRBJ2-7, with 9 bases matching TRBD2. CDR1 and CDR2 from the germline V gene are SGHAT and FQNNGV. The ends lost 5 bases at V and 5 bases at J; junction bases unmatched: 13. This CDR3 region has 16 residues. In DNA, the CDR3 is TGTGCCAGCAGCCCGTCTGGGCGGGAGGGCCTCAACGAGCAGTACTTC. Amino acid sequence: CASSPSGREGLNEQYF. Full variable domain (missing parts from reference TRBV11-2 and TRBJ2-7): EAGVAQSPRYKIIEKRQSVAFWCNPISGHATLYWYQQILGQGPKLLIQFQNNGVVDDSQLPKDRFSAERLKGVDSTLKIQPAKLEDSAVYLCASSPSGREGLNEQYFGPGTRLTVT.

A remark on this clone: One end of the junction is discordant with germline, which a read error may explain. This sequence joins TRBV29-1 and TRBJ2-6, with D possibly matching TRBD1 (5 bases). CDR1 and CDR2 (germline): SQVTM, ANQGSEA. The CDR3 has 14 residues. CDR3 nucleotide sequence: TGCAGCGTTGGGTCACACTCTGGGGCCAACGGCCTGACTTTC. Translated, it gives CSVGSHSGANGLTF.

This chain connects TRBV27 to TRBJ2-7; a weak D match, TRBD1 (5 bases). The CDR3 is made up of 11 amino acids. Looked up from germline, CDR1 is MNHEY and CDR2 is SMNVEV (reference sequence). V lost 4 bases and J lost 4, with 5 bases in between. The CDR3 loop is CASSSGYEQYF. CDR3 coding DNA: TGTGCCAGCAGTTCAGGGTACGAGCAGTACTTC.

The chain uses TRBV7-7 and TRBJ2-7; D call uncertain. Trimming pared 1 base from V and 7 bases from J, leaving 11 bases between. CDR3 size: 13 residues. Germline CDR1 and CDR2: SSHAT and FNYEAQ (reference sequence). CDR3: CASSLVPGEEQYF. As DNA, the CDR3 is TGTGCCAGCAGCTTAGTTCCGGGTGAGGAGCAGTACTTC.

V and J are TRBV4-1 and TRBJ1-2; D gene unclear. V dropped 0 bases and J dropped 2 bases, with 10 bases sitting between them. Germline lookup yields CDR1 MGHRA and CDR2 YSYEKL. The CDR3 loop spans 15 amino acids. CDR3 in amino acids: CASSQDLGLNYGYTF. In DNA form, the CDR3 reads TGCGCCAGCAGCCAAGATCTGGGCCTGAACTATGGCTACACCTTC.

The chain combines TRBV27 with TRBJ2-7; the match to TRBD1 covers 7 bases. The CDR3 covers 12 residues. V shed 8 bases, J shed 7 bases, and the junction held 8 bases outside the gene matches. Germline V lookup: CDR1 MNHEY, CDR2 SMNVEV (reference sequence). CDR3 sequence (DNA): TGTGCCAGCGCAACAGGGGTTGGGGAGCAGTACTTC. Protein product: CASATGVGEQYF.